These T cell receptor beta chains were read from a single sample in a study of T cell responses to AZD1222 COVID-19 vaccine. The protocol was immunoSEQ multiplex PCR, while the TCRdb copy is restricted to in-frame clones and leaves out a portion. The sample includes approximately 82,000 clones, 70% to 90% of them seen just once. The sample was peripheral blood, taken on day 0 of AZD1222 vaccination. Receptor source: an adult in good health. The CDR3 runs from the conserved cysteine through the conserved F or W. The D gene is left open where the match is weak. Clone sizes are given selectively: once, few, many, or a class where the clone is expanded.

v_gene	d_gene	abundance	j_gene	CDR3aa	CDR3nt
TRBV2	-	-	TRBJ1-5	CASGDPGGNQPQHF	TGTGCCAGCGGGGACCCGGGGGGCAATCAGCCCCAGCATTTT
TRBV9	TRBD1	once	TRBJ2-7	CASSARGYEQYF	TGTGCCAGCAGCGCCAGGGGGTACGAGCAGTACTTC
TRBV11-1	-	-	TRBJ2-3	CASSLALNTDTQYF	TGTGCCAGCAGCTTAGCGCTAAACACAGATACGCAGTATTTT
TRBV5-1	TRBD2	-	TRBJ2-7	CASSLTLSGGHEQYF	TGCGCCAGCAGCTTAACTCTTAGCGGGGGGCACGAGCAGTACTTC
TRBV28	-	-	TRBJ1-2	CASSLTPGRYGYTF	TGTGCCAGCAGTTTAACCCCAGGAAGGTATGGCTACACCTTC
TRBV5-1	-	-	TRBJ1-2	CASSLVAGSYGYTF	TGCGCCAGCAGCTTGGTTGCGGGCAGCTATGGCTACACCTTC
TRBV6-6	-	-	TRBJ2-4	CASSRVAAGTLAKNIQYF	TGTGCCAGCAGTCGAGTCGCAGCCGGAACTCTAGCCAAAAACATTCAGTACTTC
TRBV11-2	-	-	TRBJ2-5	CASSRGFQKETQYF	TGTGCCAGCAGCCGAGGATTCCAAAAAGAGACCCAGTACTTC
TRBV2	-	-	TRBJ2-3	CAIPEWQGTDTQYF	TGTGCCATTCCGGAGTGGCAGGGGACAGATACGCAGTATTTT
TRBV20-1	-	-	TRBJ1-1	CSAARWAEAFF	TGCAGTGCTGCCCGATGGGCTGAAGCTTTCTTT
TRBV6-5	-	few	TRBJ1-1	CASSYHSEAFF	TGTGCCAGCAGTTACCATAGTGAAGCTTTCTTT
TRBV7-9	-	once	TRBJ1-3	CASSSTQGSGNTIYF	TGTGCCAGCAGCTCAACTCAGGGGTCTGGAAACACCATATATTTT
TRBV27	-	-	TRBJ2-2	CASSGTMNTGELFF	TGTGCCAGCAGTGGGACAATGAACACCGGGGAGCTGTTTTTT
TRBV11-3	-	once	TRBJ2-3	CASSMGGRDTDTQYF	TGTGCCAGCAGTATGGGGGGCCGGGACACAGATACGCAGTATTTT
TRBV5-4	-	few	TRBJ1-2	CASTEGNNYGYTF	TGTGCCAGCACCGAAGGTAATAACTATGGCTACACCTTC
TRBV24-1	TRBD1	-	TRBJ2-7	CATSDSKPGQGIYEQYF	TGTGCCACCAGTGATTCTAAACCGGGACAGGGTATATACGAGCAGTACTTC
TRBV4-3	TRBD2	-	TRBJ2-7	CASSQDRASGGGYEQYF	TGCGCCAGCAGCCAAGATCGGGCTAGCGGGGGGGGCTACGAGCAGTACTTC
TRBV5-8	-	-	TRBJ1-1	CASSLWGRGENTEAFF	TGTGCCAGCAGCTTGTGGGGCCGGGGGGAGAACACTGAAGCTTTCTTT
TRBV4-1	TRBD1	-	TRBJ2-5	CASSHMTGGQRETQYF	TGCGCCAGCAGCCATATGACAGGGGGCCAGCGGGAGACCCAGTACTTC
TRBV5-4	-	-	TRBJ2-1	CASSPAASSYNEQFF	TGTGCCAGCAGCCCCGCGGCCTCCTCCTACAATGAGCAGTTCTTC
TRBV5-4	TRBD2	-	TRBJ2-1	CASSLFGGTYNEQFF	TGTGCCAGCAGCTTGTTCGGGGGGACGTACAATGAGCAGTTCTTC
TRBV6-5	-	-	TRBJ1-4	CASSYSARGAEKLFF	TGTGCCAGCAGTTACTCCGCCAGGGGCGCTGAAAAACTGTTTTTT
TRBV7-9	-	-	TRBJ1-5	CASSLETGGAERPQHF	TGTGCCAGCAGCTTAGAGACTGGGGGCGCGGAGCGGCCCCAGCATTTT
TRBV4-3	TRBD1	-	TRBJ2-7	CASSQSRQGTYEQYF	TGCGCCAGCAGCCAAAGCCGACAGGGAACCTACGAGCAGTACTTC
TRBV12-3/TRBV12-4	TRBD1	once	TRBJ1-5	CASSQGDQPQHF	TGTGCCAGCAGTCAGGGGGATCAGCCCCAGCATTTT
TRBV27	TRBD1	-	TRBJ1-1	CASTLRGRRNTEAFF	TGTGCCAGCACCTTAAGGGGGCGGAGGAACACTGAAGCTTTCTTT
TRBV5-1	-	-	TRBJ2-5	CASSLGQETQYF	TGCGCCAGCAGCTTGGGACAAGAGACCCAGTACTTC
TRBV6-5	-	-	TRBJ1-2	CASHRANYGYTF	TGTGCCAGTCACAGGGCTAACTATGGCTACACCTTC
TRBV18	-	-	TRBJ1-2	CASSPPGDAYGYTF	TGTGCCAGCTCACCACCCGGGGACGCTTATGGCTACACCTTC
TRBV28	-	-	TRBJ2-5	CASSPLFSGIQTQYF	TGTGCCAGCAGCCCCTTATTCAGCGGAATACAGACCCAGTACTTC
TRBV4-3	TRBD1	-	TRBJ2-1	CASSLTGACQFF	TGCGCCAGCAGCCTGACAGGGGCCTGTCAGTTCTTC
TRBV5-1	TRBD1	-	TRBJ2-7	CASGTGDSSYEQYF	TGCGCCAGCGGGACAGGGGACAGCTCCTACGAGCAGTACTTC
TRBV6-5	-	few	TRBJ1-6	CASSYSTPVHSPLHF	TGTGCCAGCAGTTACTCGACACCTGTCCATTCACCCCTCCACTTT
TRBV6-5	TRBD1	-	TRBJ1-2	CAGRDRGLDGYTF	TGTGCCGGCCGGGACAGGGGTTTAGACGGCTACACCTTC
TRBV12-3/TRBV12-4	TRBD1	-	TRBJ2-7	CASRSTGGSEQYF	TGTGCCAGCAGGTCTACAGGGGGGAGCGAGCAGTACTTC
TRBV5-1	-	-	TRBJ1-6	CASQLGNGSPLHF	TGCGCCAGCCAGTTGGGGAATGGCTCACCCCTCCACTTT
TRBV4-3	-	-	TRBJ2-1	CASSQDWYNEQFF	TGCGCCAGCAGCCAAGATTGGTACAATGAGCAGTTCTTC
TRBV5-1	TRBD1	-	TRBJ1-1	CASSHILRTGNTEAFF	TGCGCCAGCAGCCACATCCTTCGGACAGGTAACACTGAAGCTTTCTTT
TRBV6-2/TRBV6-3	-	-	TRBJ1-6	CASNPYLSGAESSPLHF	TGTGCCAGCAACCCCTACCTTAGCGGGGCAGAAAGTTCACCCCTCCACTTT
TRBV9	-	-	TRBJ2-3	CARSVGRGGRTDTQYF	TGTGCCCGCAGCGTAGGGAGGGGGGGCCGCACAGATACGCAGTATTTT
TRBV6-2/TRBV6-3	TRBD1	-	TRBJ2-5	CASSYLGQGAWETQYF	TGTGCCAGCAGTTACCTGGGACAGGGGGCATGGGAGACCCAGTACTTC
TRBV29-1	TRBD2	few	TRBJ2-3	CSVSGTSGVDTQYF	TGCAGCGTGTCCGGGACTAGCGGGGTAGATACGCAGTATTTT
TRBV28	-	-	TRBJ2-7	CASSSLSLKQYF	TGTGCCAGCAGTTCTCTCAGTCTTAAGCAGTACTTC
TRBV5-4	-	-	TRBJ1-2	CASSSELGGAYGYTF	TGTGCCAGCAGCTCAGAATTGGGAGGGGCCTATGGCTACACCTTC
TRBV6-5	-	few	TRBJ2-7	CASSYSSSTYYEQYF	TGTGCCAGCAGTTACTCTTCCAGCACTTACTACGAGCAGTACTTC
TRBV4-1	-	-	TRBJ1-5	CASSQERYQPQHF	TGCGCCAGCAGCCAAGAACGGTATCAGCCCCAGCATTTT
TRBV4-3	TRBD2	-	TRBJ2-7	CASSQDVGAGVFYEQYF	TGCGCCAGCAGCCAAGATGTTGGAGCGGGGGTCTTCTACGAGCAGTACTTC
TRBV14	TRBD1	-	TRBJ2-7	CASSQVRGTGRFYEQYF	TGTGCCAGCAGCCAAGTAAGGGGGACAGGGAGGTTTTACGAGCAGTACTTC
TRBV7-2	TRBD1	-	TRBJ1-2	CASSPTRRQGKGYTF	TGTGCCAGCAGCCCTACCCGGAGACAGGGAAAGGGCTACACCTTC
TRBV27	TRBD1	-	TRBJ1-1	CASSVDRVHTEAFF	TGTGCCAGCAGTGTCGACAGGGTCCACACTGAAGCTTTCTTT
TRBV7-2	-	-	TRBJ2-2	CASSLAWAGELFF	TGTGCCAGCAGCTTAGCTTGGGCGGGGGAGCTGTTTTTT
TRBV2	TRBD1	-	TRBJ1-2	CASSGQGVGYGYTF	TGTGCCAGCAGTGGGCAGGGGGTAGGGTATGGCTACACCTTC
TRBV30	-	-	TRBJ1-2	CAWEKGTRTNYGYTF	TGTGCCTGGGAGAAGGGAACCCGTACTAACTATGGCTACACCTTC
TRBV15	-	-	TRBJ1-1	CATSRGMNTEAFF	TGTGCCACCAGTCGCGGAATGAACACTGAAGCTTTCTTT
TRBV11-2	-	-	TRBJ2-3	CASSLVNTDTQYF	TGTGCCAGCAGCTTAGTCAACACGGATACGCAGTATTTT